The 23 T cell receptor beta chains below all came from one sample that was sequenced in a study of cytomegalovirus exposure and HLA in healthy donors. Amplification used 60 Vbeta primers and 13 Jbeta primers. TCRdb's table, derived via immunoSEQ multiplex PCR, lists solely in-frame clones and lacks some. The sample includes more than 110,000 clones, roughly 9.8% of them seen just once. The sequencing sample was made of PBMCs. These receptors originate from a man aged 50 to 59 in good health and CMV-seronegative.

This clone has a handful of counts. The V gene is TRBV2, the J gene TRBJ2-3; TRBD2 might be the D (6 bases). Trimming shortened V by 6 bases and J by 4 bases, and 8 bases separated the two germline ends. CDR1 SNHLY and CDR2 FYNNEI come from the germline V gene. The CDR3 has 12 residues. This CDR3 is CASSGDSDTQYF. Written as DNA, the CDR3 is TGTGCCAGCAGCGGGGACTCAGATACGCAGTATTTT.

The chain links TRBV5-1 to TRBJ2-2, with TRBD2 as a possible D gene (6 bases). Trimming pared 5 bases from V and 5 bases from J, leaving 16 bases between. This CDR3 has 15 residues. Germline CDR1 SGHRS, CDR2 YFSETQ. CDR3 protein: CASSSGDPSTGELFF. The DNA for the CDR3 is TGCGCCAGCAGTTCGGGGGATCCCAGTACCGGGGAGCTGTTTTTT.

This clone was observed a handful of times. CDR3 bases: TGCAGTGCCGGGACAGTAGAGACCCAGTACTTC. As protein: CSAGTVETQYF. The chain links TRBV20-1 to TRBJ2-5, with 7 bases lining up with TRBD1. V gave up 6 bases and J gave up 4 bases; unmatched junction bases: 2. The CDR3 loop spans 11 amino acids. CDR1 is DFQATT and CDR2 is SNEGSKA in the germline V gene (reference sequence).

The chain joins TRBV28 to TRBJ2-1; D is uncertain. The CDR3 extends over 14 amino acids. Germline CDR1 is MDHEN and CDR2 is SYDVKM. Trimming took off 1 base at V and 3 bases at J, with 7 bases between the two ends. CDR3 protein: CASSLFADYNEQFF. The CDR3 DNA reads as TGTGCCAGCAGTTTATTTGCGGACTACAATGAGCAGTTCTTC.

This chain joins TRBV11-3 and TRBJ2-5; the match to TRBD1 covers 7 bases. J gave up 1 base and V 3 bases, and 5 bases lay outside the gene matches. This CDR3 has 15 amino acids. Per the germline V gene, CDR1 is SGHNT and CDR2 is YENEEA. The CDR3 sequence: CASSFSGTAQETQYF. CDR3 bases: TGTGCCAGCAGCTTCTCCGGGACAGCCCAAGAGACCCAGTACTTC.

This clone was recorded a few times. For the CDR3, the DNA is TGTGCCAGCAGGGGACAGGGAGTTAACTATGGCTACACCTTC. Its translation: CASRGQGVNYGYTF. The J gene is TRBJ1-2, the V gene TRBV6-1; 9 nucleotides match TRBD1. This CDR3 region has 14 residues. The junction had 3 bases not matched to a gene; V was cut back by 6 bases and J by 1 base. From germline, CDR1 is MNHNS and CDR2 SASEGT.

This chain links TRBV5-1 with TRBJ2-5; maybe TRBD2 (7 bases). The CDR3 consists of 15 residues. V lost 3 bases to trimming and J lost 3 bases, with 15 bases between them. The germline gives CDR1 SGHRS, CDR2 YFSETQ. DNA for the CDR3: TGCGCCAGCAGCTCGGGCAGGGGAGGGAAAGAGACCCAGTACTTC. Protein sequence: CASSSGRGGKETQYF. The variable domain in full, with the rest retrieved from reference TRBV5-1 and TRBJ2-5, is KAGVTQTPRYLIKTRGQQVTLSCSPISGHRSVSWYQQTPGQGLQFLFEYFSETQRNKGNFPGRFSGRQFSNSRSEMNVSTLELGDSALYLCASSSGRGGKETQYFGPGTRLLVL.

V and J are TRBV19 and TRBJ1-1; 8 bases line up with TRBD1. This CDR3 region has 15 residues. The germline V gene encodes CDR1 LNHDA and CDR2 SQIVND (reference sequence). Unmatched junction bases numbered 10, after V lost 5 bases and J lost 5 bases. CDR3 in DNA: TGTGCCAGTAGTCCGCGTGACAGGGGTGGAACTGAAGCTTTCTTT. This gives the protein CASSPRDRGGTEAFF.

This clone was found a few times. The chain combines TRBV5-5 with TRBJ1-2; 8 bases match TRBD1. The V gene end was trimmed by 0 bases and the J gene end by 5 bases; junction bases not matched to a gene: 9. CDR3 length: 16 amino acids. CDR1 is SGHKS and CDR2 is YYEKEE in the germline V gene (reference sequence). The CDR3 region is CASSLGQGAFRYGYTF. The DNA of the CDR3 is TGTGCCAGCAGCTTGGGGCAGGGGGCATTTCGGTATGGCTACACCTTC. Full variable domain (remainder filled in from reference TRBV5-5 and TRBJ1-2): DAGVTQSPTHLIKTRGQQVTLRCSPISGHKSVSWYQQVLGQGPQFIFQYYEKEERGRGNFPDRFSARQFPNYSSELNVNALLLGDSALYLCASSLGQGAFRYGYTFGSGTRLTVV.

This clone was seen a few times. The chain couples TRBV2 to TRBJ1-3; D may be TRBD1 (6 bases). Per germline, CDR1 SNHLY and CDR2 FYNNEI. The CDR3 is 15 amino acids. The V end was cut by 8 bases, the J end by 1 base, with 15 bases between. CDR3 amino acids: CASSTGSGSGNTIYF. DNA for the CDR3: TGTGCCAGCTCTACAGGGTCTGGGTCTGGAAACACCATATATTTT.

The J gene is TRBJ2-7, the V gene TRBV19; TRBD1 aligns across 8 bases. With V trimmed by 0 bases and J by 3 bases, 10 bases remained unmatched. CDR1 and CDR2 from the germline V gene are LNHDA and SQIVND (reference sequence). This CDR3 is 17 amino acids long. CDR3 DNA: TGTGCCAGTAGTATAGATCCGGCAGGGGGCGCGATCTACGAGCAGTACTTC. Translation gives CASSIDPAGGAIYEQYF. The variable domain in full, completed from reference TRBV19 and TRBJ2-7, reads DGGITQSPKYLFRKEGQNVTLSCEQNLNHDAMYWYRQDPGQGLRLIYYSQIVNDFQKGDIAEGYSVSREKKESFPLTVTSAQKNPTAFYLCASSIDPAGGAIYEQYFGPGTRLTVT.

This chain joins TRBV19 and TRBJ2-7, with TRBD2 matching over 7 bases. With 3 bases clipped from V and 0 bases from J, the junction kept 11 bases outside the gene matches. This CDR3 comprises 17 residues. Germline V gives CDR1 LNHDA, CDR2 SQIVND (reference sequence). The DNA for the CDR3 is TGTGCCAGTAGTATGGTTTCTAGCGGATACAGCTCCTACGAGCAGTACTTC. Translation: CASSMVSSGYSSYEQYF.

There are a few counts of this clone. The genes are TRBV9 and TRBJ2-1; D is possibly TRBD2 (6 bases). The CDR3 loop spans 13 amino acids. Germline V lookup: CDR1 SGDLS, CDR2 YYNGEE. Between the trimmed V and J ends, which lost 0 bases and 6 bases, there was a span of 7 bases. The DNA for the CDR3 is TGTGCCAGCAGCGTAGGCGGGGCCAATGAGCAGTTCTTC. As protein: CASSVGGANEQFF.

The chain uses TRBV6-5 and TRBJ2-7, with a possible D match to TRBD1 (6 bases). V lost 2 bases, J lost 5 bases, and 13 bases lay in between. Germline V gives CDR1 MNHEY, CDR2 SVGAGI. The CDR3 is 14 residues long. CDR3 DNA sequence: TGTGCCAGCAGTTACGGCTTGAACAGGGACGAGCAGTACTTC. Translation gives CASSYGLNRDEQYF.

V and J are TRBV9 and TRBJ2-5; D is perhaps TRBD2 (6 bases). The DNA matches TRBJ2-7 better at its end, which makes the J call doubtful. Germline assignment: CDR1 SGDLS and CDR2 YYNGEE. The CDR3 spans 15 residues. Here the CDR3 reads CASSPGRAGPSEQYF. CDR3 DNA sequence: TGTGCCAGCAGCCCCGGAAGAGCGGGTCCGTCCGAGCAGTACTTC.

The chain links TRBV2 to TRBJ2-2, with 8 bases fitting TRBD2. The CDR3 loop spans 13 amino acids. After removal of 7 bases from V and 6 bases from J, the junction contained 4 bases not matched to a gene. CDR1 SNHLY and CDR2 FYNNEI come from the germline V gene. CDR3 loop: CASKLADSGELFF. CDR3 in DNA: TGTGCCAGCAAACTAGCGGACTCCGGGGAGCTGTTTTTT.

This chain connects TRBV6-5 to TRBJ1-2, with no clear D. V lost 10 bases and J 5 bases, leaving 20 bases between the germline ends. The germline gives CDR1 MNHEY, CDR2 SVGAGI. The CDR3 runs 14 residues. The CDR3 region has the DNA TGTGCCACCGGTGGAGGCACCCGCCTTTATGGCTACACCTTC. This encodes CATGGGTRLYGYTF.

This clone showed up just a few times. V gene TRBV5-6 combines with J gene TRBJ1-1, with D tentatively TRBD1 (6 bases). V gave up 6 bases and J gave up 7 bases, with 22 bases separating them. In germline, CDR1 is SGHDT, CDR2 YYEEEE. This CDR3 is built from 15 residues. The CDR3 reads CASKRDTGRLSEAFF. DNA of the CDR3: TGTGCCAGCAAAAGGGACACGGGCCGATTAAGTGAAGCTTTCTTT. The whole variable domain, remainder taken from reference TRBV5-6 and TRBJ1-1, is DAGVTQSPTHLIKTRGQQVTLRCSPKSGHDTVSWYQQALGQGPQFIFQYYEEEERQRGNFPDRFSGHQFPNYSSELNVNALLLGDSALYLCASKRDTGRLSEAFFGQGTRLTVV.

The gene calls are TRBV9 and TRBJ1-6, with D maybe TRBD1 (5 bases). Trimming removed 2 bases from V and 10 bases from J, with 13 bases in between. The CDR3 is 14 residues long. The germline CDR1 and CDR2 sequences are SGDLS and YYNGEE. CDR3 DNA: TGTGCCAGCAGCGTCGACAGCCCAAGGTCACCCCTCCACTTT. It codes for CASSVDSPRSPLHF.

The chain recombines TRBV9 with TRBJ1-2; 11 bases match TRBD1. In germline, CDR1 is SGDLS, CDR2 YYNGEE. The junction had 8 bases not matched to a gene; V was cut back by 4 bases and J by 3 bases. The CDR3 runs 16 residues. CDR3 bases: TGTGCCAGCAGCCCCGGACAGGGGGCTTGGGACTATGGCTACACCTTC. Its translation is CASSPGQGAWDYGYTF. The entire variable domain, with the rest obtained from reference TRBV9 and TRBJ1-2, is as follows: DSGVTQTPKHLITATGQRVTLRCSPRSGDLSVYWYQQSLDQGLQFLIQYYNGEERAKGNILERFSAQQFPDLHSELNLSSLELGDSALYFCASSPGQGAWDYGYTFGSGTRLTVV.

This clone was recorded a few times. The V call is TRBV2, the J call TRBJ1-5; tentative D call: TRBD1 (5 bases). V lost 6 bases and J 2 bases, leaving 14 bases between the germline ends. CDR3 length: 15 residues. The germline V gene encodes CDR1 SNHLY and CDR2 FYNNEI. Here the CDR3 DNA reads TGTGCCAGCAGCGCTCAGGGTGGGGGCAATCAGCCCCAGCATTTT. This translates into CASSAQGGGNQPQHF.

This clone was detected a few times. The genes are TRBV30 and TRBJ2-2; 11 bases line up with TRBD2. This CDR3 region has 15 residues. Per the germline V gene, CDR1 is GTSNPN and CDR2 is SVGIG (reference sequence). Germline trimming cut 5 bases from V and 3 bases from J; bases unmatched to any gene: 5. CDR3 region: CAWEMGLADTGELFF. Here the CDR3 DNA reads TGTGCCTGGGAAATGGGACTAGCGGACACCGGGGAGCTGTTTTTT.

The chain carries TRBV11-2 and TRBJ1-1; tentative D call: TRBD1 (5 bases). CDR3 length equals 13 residues. Germline values: CDR1 SGHAT, CDR2 FQNNGV. Trimming took 5 bases from V and 1 from J, leaving 8 bases between them. CDR3 loop: CASSPTGNTEAFF. CDR3 DNA sequence: TGTGCCAGCAGCCCTACAGGGAACACTGAAGCTTTCTTT.